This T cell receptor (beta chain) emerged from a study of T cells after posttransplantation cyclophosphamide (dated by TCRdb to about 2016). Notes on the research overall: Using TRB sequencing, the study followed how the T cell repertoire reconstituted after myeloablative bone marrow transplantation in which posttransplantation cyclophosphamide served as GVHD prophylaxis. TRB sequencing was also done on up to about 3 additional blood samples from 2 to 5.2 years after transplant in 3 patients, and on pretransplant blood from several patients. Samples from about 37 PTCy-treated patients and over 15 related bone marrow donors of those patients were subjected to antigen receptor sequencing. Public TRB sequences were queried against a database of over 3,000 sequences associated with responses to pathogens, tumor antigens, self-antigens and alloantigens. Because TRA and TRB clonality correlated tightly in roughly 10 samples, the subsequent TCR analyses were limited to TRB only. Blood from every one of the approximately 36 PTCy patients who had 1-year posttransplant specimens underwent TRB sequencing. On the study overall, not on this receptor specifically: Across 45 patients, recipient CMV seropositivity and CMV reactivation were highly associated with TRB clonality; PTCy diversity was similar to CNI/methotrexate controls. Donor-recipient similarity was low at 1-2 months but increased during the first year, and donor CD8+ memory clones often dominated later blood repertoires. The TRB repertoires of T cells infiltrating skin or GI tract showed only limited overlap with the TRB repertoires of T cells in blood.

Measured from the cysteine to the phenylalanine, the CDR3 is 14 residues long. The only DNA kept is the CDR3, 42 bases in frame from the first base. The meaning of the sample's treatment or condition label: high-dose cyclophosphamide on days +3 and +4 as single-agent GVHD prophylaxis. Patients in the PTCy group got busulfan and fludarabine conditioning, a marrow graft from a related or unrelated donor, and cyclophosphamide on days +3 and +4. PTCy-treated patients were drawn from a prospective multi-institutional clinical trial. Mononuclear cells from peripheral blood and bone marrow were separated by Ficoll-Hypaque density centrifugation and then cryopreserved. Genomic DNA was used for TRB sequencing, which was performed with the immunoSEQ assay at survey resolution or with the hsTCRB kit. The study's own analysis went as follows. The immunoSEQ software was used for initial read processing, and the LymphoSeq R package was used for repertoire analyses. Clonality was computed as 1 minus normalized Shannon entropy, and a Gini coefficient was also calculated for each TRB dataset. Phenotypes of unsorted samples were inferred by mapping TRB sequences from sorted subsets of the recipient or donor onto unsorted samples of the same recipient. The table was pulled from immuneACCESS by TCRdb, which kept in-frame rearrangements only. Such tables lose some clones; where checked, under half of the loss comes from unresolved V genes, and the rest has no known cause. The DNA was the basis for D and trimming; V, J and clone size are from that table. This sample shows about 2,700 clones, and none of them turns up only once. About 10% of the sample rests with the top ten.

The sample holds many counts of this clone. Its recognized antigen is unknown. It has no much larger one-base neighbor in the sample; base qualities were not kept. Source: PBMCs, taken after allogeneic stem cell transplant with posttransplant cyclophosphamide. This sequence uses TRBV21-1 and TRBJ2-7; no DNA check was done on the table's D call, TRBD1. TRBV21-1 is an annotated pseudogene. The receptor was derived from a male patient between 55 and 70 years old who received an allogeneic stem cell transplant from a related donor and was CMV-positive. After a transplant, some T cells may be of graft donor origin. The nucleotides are TGTGCCAGCAGCAAAGAAGTGACATTCCACGAGCAGTACTTC. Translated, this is CASSKEVTFHEQYF.